Below are 27 T cell receptor beta chains sequenced from a single sample in a study of metastatic and nonmetastatic thyroid tumors. Thyroid surgery had not been preceded by any treatment in any patient. MiXCR re-clonotyped the PCR reads for TCRdb. The profile shows about 89,000 clones, roughly an eighth of them singletons. Sample: tumor tissue. These receptors all come from a female donor with papillary thyroid cancer or a benign thyroid nodule (not recorded which). Some clones in this sample may be carry-over from other donors' samples.

The chain carries TRBV7-2 and TRBJ2-3; 9 bases are shared with TRBD2. V shed 5 bases, J shed 6 bases, and the junction held 12 bases outside the gene matches. The CDR3 runs to 16 residues. The germline gives CDR1 SGHTA, CDR2 FQGNSA. The chain's CDR3 is CASSPLAGAPMDTQYF. In DNA form, the CDR3 reads TGTGCCAGCAGCCCCTTAGCGGGGGCCCCCATGGATACGCAGTATTTT.

On this clone: This could be a read error, since a much larger clone is one nucleotide away. The chain carries TRBV6-6 and TRBJ2-3, with D unresolved. In germline, CDR1 is MNHNY, CDR2 SVGAGI (reference sequence). The CDR3 spans 13 residues. V was trimmed by 0 bases and J by 4 bases, leaving 5 bases between them. The CDR3 DNA is TGTGCCAGCAGTTACTCGATGGCAGATACGCAGTATTTT. It yields the protein CASSYSMADTQYF.

This clone was detected many times. This sample includes further DNA sequences coding for the same CDR3. The rearrangement uses TRBV7-9 and TRBJ1-2, with a possible D match to TRBD1 (5 bases). V was cut by 5 bases and J by 8 bases, with 18 bases left in between. Germline values: CDR1 SEHNR, CDR2 FQNEAQ (reference sequence). This CDR3 region has 14 residues. The CDR3 protein is CASSPSWGDRGYTF. The CDR3 nucleotides read TGTGCCAGCAGCCCGTCCTGGGGGGATCGGGGCTACACCTTC.

This clone has a count of ten or more. This sequence joins TRBV9 and TRBJ1-2; D might be TRBD1 (6 bases). The CDR3 covers 14 residues. Trimming removed 4 bases at V and 3 bases at J, with 13 bases between. CDR1 and CDR2 (germline): SGDLS, YYNGEE. The CDR3 here is CASSTRGGYYGYTF. DNA of the CDR3: TGTGCCAGCAGCACACGGGGGGGCTACTATGGCTACACCTTC.

The sample holds a few counts of this clone. Since a much larger clone is just one base distant, this may be a read error. The J gene is TRBJ2-3, the V gene TRBV7-9, with TRBD1 matching over 7 bases. The germline gives CDR1 SEHNR, CDR2 FQNEAQ (reference sequence). Trimming at V came to 7 bases and at J to 2 bases, leaving 6 bases not matched to a gene. CDR3 size: 14 residues. CDR3 residues: CASIGTDLTDTQYF. For the CDR3, the DNA is TGTGCCAGCATCGGGACAGACCTCACAGATACGCAGTATTTT.

This clone was seen many times. J is TRBJ1-5 and V is TRBV4-1; D is unresolved. The CDR3 is made up of 15 amino acids. Germline V gene lookup returns CDR1 MGHRA and CDR2 YSYEKL. The V gene lost 0 bases and the J gene lost 4 bases, with 10 bases spanning the gap. The CDR3 sequence: CASSQEVGTNQPQHF. The CDR3 DNA reads TGCGCCAGCAGCCAAGAGGTCGGAACAAATCAGCCCCAGCATTTT.

In this sample, this clone turned up many times. The genes are TRBV28 and TRBJ2-7, with TRBD1 identical over 7 bases. Germline CDR1 is MDHEN and CDR2 is SYDVKM. This CDR3 has 12 amino acids. V shed 5 bases, J shed 6 bases, and the junction held 4 bases outside the gene matches. This CDR3 is CASSEGAGEQYF. CDR3 DNA sequence: TGTGCCAGCAGTGAGGGGGCGGGCGAGCAGTACTTC.

This clone was observed many times. The chain is built from TRBV30 and TRBJ2-7, with 7 bases lining up with TRBD1. The length of the CDR3 is 15 residues. Germline assignment: CDR1 GTSNPN and CDR2 SVGIG (reference sequence). Germline trimming cut 1 base from V and 3 bases from J; bases unmatched to any gene: 9. The CDR3 DNA follows: TGTGCCTGGAGTGAGGCGACAGGGTACAACTACGAGCAGTACTTC. This translates into CAWSEATGYNYEQYF. Drawing the rest from reference TRBV30 and TRBJ2-7, the complete variable domain is SQTIHQWPATLVQPVGSPLSLECTVEGTSNPNLYWYRQAAGRGLQLLFYSVGIGQISSEVPQNLSASRPQDRQFILSSKKLLLSDSGFYLCAWSEATGYNYEQYFGPGTRLTVT.

This clone was observed a single time. With a much larger clone just one base away, this may be a read error. CDR3 DNA sequence: TGTGCCAGCAGCGCTACCGGGAAAGACAACACTGAAGCTTTCTTT. This gives the protein CASSATGKDNTEAFF. This chain uses TRBV9 with TRBJ1-1; D remains unclear. The CDR3 totals 15 residues. V lost 3 bases, J lost 2 bases, and 14 bases lay in between. The germline V gene has CDR1 SGDLS and CDR2 YYNGEE.

This clone appeared many times. The V gene is TRBV20-1, the J gene TRBJ1-2, with 8 bases fitting TRBD1. Germline CDR1 is DFQATT and CDR2 is SNEGSKA (reference sequence). The CDR3 is 12 amino acids. The J segment lost 7 bases and the V segment lost 5 bases, leaving 6 bases of the junction unmatched. The CDR3 DNA sequence: TGCAGTGCTGCAGGACAGGGTTTTGGCTACACCTTC. Its translation: CSAAGQGFGYTF.

This clone is deemed large. The chain recombines TRBV28 with TRBJ2-7; a possible D gene is TRBD1 (5 bases). V dropped 3 bases and J dropped 2 bases, with 8 bases sitting between them. The CDR3 is made up of 13 amino acids. Germline lookup yields CDR1 MDHEN and CDR2 SYDVKM. This CDR3 is CASSFGHPYEQYF. CDR3 bases: TGTGCCAGCAGTTTTGGACACCCCTACGAGCAGTACTTC.

There are many counts of this clone. CDR3 in amino acids: CASSLPPLSASLAKNIQYF. As DNA, the CDR3 is TGTGCCAGCAGCCTTCCACCCCTTAGTGCCAGTTTAGCCAAAAACATTCAGTACTTC. The chain recombines TRBV11-2 with TRBJ2-4; D uncertain. The CDR3 extends over 19 amino acids. V lost 5 bases, J lost 0 bases, and 23 bases lay in between. The germline V gene has CDR1 SGHAT and CDR2 FQNNGV.

This clone occurred many times. The V call is TRBV2, the J call TRBJ2-3, with 10 bases aligning to TRBD2. The CDR3 is 17 amino acids. V lost 4 bases to trimming and J lost 2 bases; unmatched junction nucleotides: 9. Germline assignment: CDR1 SNHLY and CDR2 FYNNEI. In DNA form, the CDR3 reads TGTGCCAGCAGTGGCCGACTCACTAGCGGGATCACAGATACGCAGTATTTT. Translating gives CASSGRLTSGITDTQYF.

This clone came up many times. The chain carries TRBV9 and TRBJ2-2; the D gene is possibly TRBD1 (6 bases). The CDR3 spans 13 residues. Germline CDR1 SGDLS, CDR2 YYNGEE. The ends were cut back, 3 bases at V and 5 bases at J, with 8 bases in the middle. DNA of the CDR3: TGTGCCAGCAGCGCCACAGGGACCGGGGAGCTGTTTTTT. It translates to CASSATGTGELFF.

This clone was seen ten or more times. This chain joins TRBV5-1 and TRBJ2-1; D possibly corresponds to TRBD2 (5 bases). CDR1 is SGHRS, CDR2 YFSETQ, per germline. Between the trimmed V and J ends, which lost 4 bases and 9 bases, there was a span of 23 bases. This CDR3 region has 16 residues. The CDR3 region has the DNA TGCGCCAGCAGCACCCGGATAGAGGGTGGCTACGGTGAGCAGTTCTTC. Translation gives CASSTRIEGGYGEQFF.

This clone came up many times. The sample contains more than one DNA sequence encoding this CDR3. This sequence joins TRBV9 and TRBJ2-4, with TRBD1 matching 8 bases. V trimming: 4 bases; J trimming: 2 bases; junction bases outside the gene matches: 14. Germline lookup yields CDR1 SGDLS and CDR2 YYNGEE. The CDR3 has 18 residues. CDR3 DNA sequence: TGTGCCAGCAGCCCCCGGACAGGGCAGATCTCTTCCAAAAACATTCAGTACTTC. It codes for CASSPRTGQISSKNIQYF. The full variable domain, in which reference TRBV9 and TRBJ2-4 provide the parts outside the CDR3, is DSGVTQTPKHLITATGQRVTLRCSPRSGDLSVYWYQQSLDQGLQFLIQYYNGEERAKGNILERFSAQQFPDLHSELNLSSLELGDSALYFCASSPRTGQISSKNIQYFGAGTRLSVL.

This clone was found many times. This sample also contains other DNA sequences that code for the same CDR3. The V call is TRBV2, the J call TRBJ1-3; weak D call: TRBD1 (6 bases). Germline-derived CDR1 and CDR2 are SNHLY and FYNNEI. V was trimmed by 1 base and J by 1 base, leaving 20 bases between them. The CDR3 sequence is 19 residues long. For the CDR3, the DNA is TGTGCCAGCAGTGAAGAAATGGGCACAGGGACTGATTCTGGAAACACCATATATTTT. Protein product: CASSEEMGTGTDSGNTIYF.

In its sample, this clone was seen many times. The chain couples TRBV2 to TRBJ2-5; weak D call: TRBD1 (5 bases). Trimming left V 4 bases short and J 5 bases short, with 11 bases between. The CDR3 sequence is 13 residues long. The germline V gene encodes CDR1 SNHLY and CDR2 FYNNEI. This CDR3 is CASSVGRAETQYF. DNA for the CDR3: TGTGCCAGCAGTGTCGGCAGGGCGGAGACCCAGTACTTC.

As DNA, the CDR3 is TGTGCCAGCAGCCAAGATCTTGGGACTAGCGGCTACACAGATACGCAGTATTTT. It specifies CASSQDLGTSGYTDTQYF. The chain carries TRBV3-1 and TRBJ2-3; 11 nucleotides match TRBD2. This CDR3 has 18 amino acids. The V segment lost 0 bases and the J segment 2 bases; nucleotides outside the gene matches: 7. Per the germline V gene, CDR1 is LGHDT and CDR2 is YNNKEL (reference sequence).

This clone has a count of ten or more. The rearrangement links TRBV28 to TRBJ2-7, with D perhaps matching TRBD1 or TRBD2 (6 bases each). The V and J ends lost 7 bases and 4 bases respectively, with 17 bases between them. The CDR3 runs 14 residues. CDR1 MDHEN and CDR2 SYDVKM come from the germline V gene. The CDR3 region is CASNFRGRVYEQYF. The CDR3 DNA reads TGTGCCAGCAATTTCCGGGGGCGGGTATACGAGCAGTACTTC.

On this clone itself: A much larger clone sits a single nucleotide away, making a read error possible. The chain employs TRBV24-1 and TRBJ2-1; perhaps D is TRBD1 or TRBD2 (5 bases each). This CDR3 spans 16 amino acids. Germline loops: CDR1 KGHDR, CDR2 SFDVKD. CDR3 nucleotide sequence: TGTGCCACCAATGATTTCCTAGGCGGGTCGGACAATGAGCAGTTATTC. Translated: CATNDFLGGSDNEQLF.

As concerns this clone: A read error may explain this, as a much larger clone is one base away. The chain combines TRBV28 with TRBJ2-5; D could derive from TRBD1 or TRBD2 (5 bases each). Germline lookup yields CDR1 MDHEN and CDR2 SYDVKM. Trimming took 7 bases from V and 5 from J, leaving 23 bases between them. This CDR3 is 16 amino acids long. The CDR3 reads CASIPFGAEWGETQYF. The DNA for the CDR3 is TGTGCCAGCATCCCCTTTGGGGCCGAGTGGGGGGAGACCCAGTACTTC.

In this sample, this clone turned up many times. The conserved phenylalanine or tryptophan normally closing the CDR3 is absent here, so this likely arose from a read error. Because the CDR3's place on the DNA is in doubt, the DNA is left out and the CDR3 is given as listed by TCRdb. This chain joins TRBV5-6 and TRBJ2-7; the D call in the table, TRBD1, was not verified against the DNA. The CDR3 is made up of 12 amino acids, end residues included. Germline V gene sequence: CDR1 SGHDT, CDR2 YYEEEE. CDR3 sequence reads: CASSLAHSGPAY.

This clone was recorded a few times. This chain connects TRBV27 to TRBJ1-6, with 8 bases that match TRBD1. The J segment lost 6 bases and the V segment lost 2 bases, leaving 12 bases of the junction unmatched. Germline CDR1 and CDR2: MNHEY and SMNVEV (reference sequence). CDR3 length: 18 amino acids. The CDR3 reads CASSLRGRGRTLNSPLHF. Written as DNA, the CDR3 is TGTGCCAGCAGTTTAAGGGGCAGGGGGCGAACACTTAATTCACCCCTCCACTTT.

There are many counts of this clone. V usage is TRBV29-1 and J usage is TRBJ1-1; tentatively, D is TRBD1 (5 bases). This CDR3 contains 13 residues. Germline V CDR1 and CDR2: SQVTM, ANQGSEA. V was cut by 6 bases and J by 7 bases, with 18 bases left in between. This chain's CDR3 is CSVVRGYIDEAFF. CDR3 DNA sequence: TGCAGCGTCGTAAGGGGATATATTGATGAAGCTTTCTTT.

This clone was detected many times. This chain uses TRBV9 with TRBJ2-3, with D unresolved. Deletions cut 0 bases from V and 2 bases from J, with 13 bases between. The CDR3 consists of 16 residues. Germline lookup yields CDR1 SGDLS and CDR2 YYNGEE. CDR3 amino acids: CASSVEILRNTDTQYF. The CDR3 DNA reads as TGTGCCAGCAGCGTAGAGATACTCAGGAACACAGATACGCAGTATTTT.

The table lists this clone with many counts. The V gene is TRBV6-5, the J gene TRBJ2-7; D may match TRBD1 or TRBD2 (6 bases each). Deletions cut 5 bases from V and 3 bases from J, with 32 bases between. The CDR3 is made up of 20 amino acids. CDR1 is MNHEY and CDR2 is SVGAGI in the germline V gene. The CDR3 DNA is TGTGCCAGCAGTCCAGCCGACAGCACAGCCGGGGGCTCCTGGATCTACGAGCAGTACTTC. It translates to CASSPADSTAGGSWIYEQYF.